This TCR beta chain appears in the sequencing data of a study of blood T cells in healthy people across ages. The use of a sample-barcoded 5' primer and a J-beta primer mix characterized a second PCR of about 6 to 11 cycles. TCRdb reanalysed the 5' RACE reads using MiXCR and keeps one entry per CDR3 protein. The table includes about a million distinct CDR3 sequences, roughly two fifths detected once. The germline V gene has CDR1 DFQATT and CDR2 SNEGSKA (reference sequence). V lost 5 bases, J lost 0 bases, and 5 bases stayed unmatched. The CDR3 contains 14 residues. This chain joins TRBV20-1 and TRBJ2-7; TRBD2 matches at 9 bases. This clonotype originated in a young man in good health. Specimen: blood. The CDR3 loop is CSAGTSILSYEQYF. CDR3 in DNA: TGCAGTGCTGGGACTAGCATCCTCTCCTACGAGCAGTACTTC.